This TCR beta chain was recorded in a study of response to subunit inactivated influenza vaccine. TCRdb reprocessed the RT-PCR reads with MiXCR, giving one entry per CDR3 protein. The data contain hundreds of thousands of distinct CDR3 sequences, about 15% of them singletons. Overall study findings and caveats: Authors suggested each seasonal flu vaccination may recruit only limited numbers of new T cells.

The CDR3 spans 15 residues. The V and J ends lost 8 bases and 5 bases, in that order; junction bases with no gene match: 9. Germline loops: CDR1 LNHNV, CDR2 YYDKDF (reference sequence). This clonotype was counted a few times. What it binds is not known. The source was PBMCs from blood, collected around 14 days before vaccination. The TCR comes from a man aged 50-59 years who received an inactivated influenza vaccine. The chain links TRBV15 to TRBJ1-5; 10 nucleotides align to TRBD1. Here the CDR3 reads CATSQGQGSYQPQHF. The CDR3 DNA reads as TGTGCCACCTCGCAGGGACAGGGGAGTTATCAGCCCCAGCATTTT.